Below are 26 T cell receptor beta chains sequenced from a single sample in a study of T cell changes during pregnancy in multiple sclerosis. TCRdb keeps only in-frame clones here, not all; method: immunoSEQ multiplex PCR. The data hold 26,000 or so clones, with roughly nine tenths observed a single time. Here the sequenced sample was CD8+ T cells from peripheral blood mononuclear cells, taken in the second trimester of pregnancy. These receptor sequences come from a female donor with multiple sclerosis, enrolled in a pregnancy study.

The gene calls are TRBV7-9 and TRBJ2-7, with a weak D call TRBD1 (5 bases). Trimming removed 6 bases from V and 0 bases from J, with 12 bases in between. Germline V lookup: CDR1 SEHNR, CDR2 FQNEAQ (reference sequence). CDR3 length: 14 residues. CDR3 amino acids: CASSFPDSSYEQYF. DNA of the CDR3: TGTGCCAGCAGTTTCCCCGACAGCTCCTACGAGCAGTACTTC.

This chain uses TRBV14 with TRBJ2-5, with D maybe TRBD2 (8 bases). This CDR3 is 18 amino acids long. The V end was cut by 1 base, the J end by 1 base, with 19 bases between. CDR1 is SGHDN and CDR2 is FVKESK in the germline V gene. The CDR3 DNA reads TGTGCCAGCAGCCAAGTCCCCGGGAGGGACAGAACCCAAGAGACCCAGTACTTC. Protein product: CASSQVPGRDRTQETQYF.

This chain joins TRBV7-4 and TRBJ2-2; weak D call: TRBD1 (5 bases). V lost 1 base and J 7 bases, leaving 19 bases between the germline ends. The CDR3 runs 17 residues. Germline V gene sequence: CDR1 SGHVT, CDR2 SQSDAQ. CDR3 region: CASSLGKGNPHGGELFF. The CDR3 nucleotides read TGTGCCAGCAGCTTAGGAAAGGGGAACCCTCACGGCGGGGAGCTGTTTTTT.

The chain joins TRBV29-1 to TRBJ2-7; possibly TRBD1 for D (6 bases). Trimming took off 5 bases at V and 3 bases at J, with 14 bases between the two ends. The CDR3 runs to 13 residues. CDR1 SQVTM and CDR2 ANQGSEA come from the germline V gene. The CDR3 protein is CSVRAGDGYEQYF. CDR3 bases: TGCAGCGTTCGGGCAGGGGACGGCTACGAGCAGTACTTC.

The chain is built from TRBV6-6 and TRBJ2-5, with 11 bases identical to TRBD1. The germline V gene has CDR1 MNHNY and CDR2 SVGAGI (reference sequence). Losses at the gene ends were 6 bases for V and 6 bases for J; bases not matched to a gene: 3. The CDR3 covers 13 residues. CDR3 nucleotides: TGTGCCAGCAGCTTGGACAGGGGGCAGACCCAGTACTTC. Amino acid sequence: CASSLDRGQTQYF.

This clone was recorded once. CDR3 amino acids: CSVPAADRGDTEAFF. In DNA form, the CDR3 reads TGCAGCGTCCCAGCCGCCGACAGGGGAGACACTGAAGCTTTCTTT. The rearrangement links TRBV29-1 to TRBJ1-1, with 8 bases that match TRBD1. V dropped 6 bases and J dropped 3; count of bases not matched to a gene: 12. CDR3 size: 15 residues. From germline, CDR1 is SQVTM and CDR2 ANQGSEA.

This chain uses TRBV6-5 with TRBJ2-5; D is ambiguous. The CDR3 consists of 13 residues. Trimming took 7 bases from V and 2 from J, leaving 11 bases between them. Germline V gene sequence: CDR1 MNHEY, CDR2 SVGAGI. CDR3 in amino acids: CASNSRLQETQYF. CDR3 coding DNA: TGTGCCAGCAATTCCAGACTTCAAGAGACCCAGTACTTC.

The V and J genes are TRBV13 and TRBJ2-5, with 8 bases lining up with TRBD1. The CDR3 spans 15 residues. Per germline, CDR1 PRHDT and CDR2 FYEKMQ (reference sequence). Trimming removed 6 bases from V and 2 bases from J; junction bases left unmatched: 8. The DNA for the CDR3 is TGTGCCAGCAGTCCCAAAGGACAGGGACAAGAGACCCAGTACTTC. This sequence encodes CASSPKGQGQETQYF.

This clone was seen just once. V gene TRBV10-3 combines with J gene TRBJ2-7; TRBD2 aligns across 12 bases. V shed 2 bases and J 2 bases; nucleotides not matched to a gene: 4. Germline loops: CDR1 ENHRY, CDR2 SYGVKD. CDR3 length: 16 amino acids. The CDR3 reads CAISEPTSGRPYEQYF. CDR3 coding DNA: TGTGCCATCAGTGAGCCCACTAGCGGGAGGCCCTACGAGCAGTACTTC.

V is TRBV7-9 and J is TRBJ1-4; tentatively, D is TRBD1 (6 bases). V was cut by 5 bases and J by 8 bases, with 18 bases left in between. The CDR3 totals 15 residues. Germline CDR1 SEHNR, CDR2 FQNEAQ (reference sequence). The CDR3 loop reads CASSHRDKGSEKLFF. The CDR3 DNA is TGTGCCAGCAGCCACCGGGACAAAGGGAGCGAAAAACTGTTTTTT. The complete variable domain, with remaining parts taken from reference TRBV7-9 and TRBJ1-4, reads DTGVSQNPRHKITKRGQNVTFRCDPISEHNRLYWYRQTLGQGPEFLTYFQNEAQLEKSRLLSDRFSAERPKGSFSTLEIQRTEQGDSAMYLCASSHRDKGSEKLFFGSGTQLSVL.

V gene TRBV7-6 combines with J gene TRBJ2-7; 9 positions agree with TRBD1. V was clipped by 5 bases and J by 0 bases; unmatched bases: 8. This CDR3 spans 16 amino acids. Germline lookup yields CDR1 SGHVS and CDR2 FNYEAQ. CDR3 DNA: TGTGCCAGCAGCCAAAAACGGGGACAGGGCTCCTACGAGCAGTACTTC. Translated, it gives CASSQKRGQGSYEQYF.

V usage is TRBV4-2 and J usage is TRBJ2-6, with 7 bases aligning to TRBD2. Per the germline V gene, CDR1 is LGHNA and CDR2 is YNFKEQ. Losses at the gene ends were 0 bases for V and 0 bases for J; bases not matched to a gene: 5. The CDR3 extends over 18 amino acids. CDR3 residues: CASSQEGEGSSGANVLTF. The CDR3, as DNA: TGTGCCAGCAGCCAAGAGGGGGAGGGGAGCTCTGGGGCCAACGTCCTGACTTTC.

For the CDR3, the DNA is TGCGCCAGCAGCCCTGATCCCGGGACACTCTACGAGCAGTACTTC. Protein sequence: CASSPDPGTLYEQYF. The gene calls are TRBV5-1 and TRBJ2-7; maybe TRBD1 (6 bases). Germline values: CDR1 SGHRS, CDR2 YFSETQ. The CDR3 contains 15 residues. Trimming left V 4 bases short and J 3 bases short, with 17 bases between.

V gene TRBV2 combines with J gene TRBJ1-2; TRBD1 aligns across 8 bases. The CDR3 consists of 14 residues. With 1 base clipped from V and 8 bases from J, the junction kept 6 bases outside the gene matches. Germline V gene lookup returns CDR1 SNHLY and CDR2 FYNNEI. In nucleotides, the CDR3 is TGTGCCAGCAGTGAAGGGCAGGGGGCGTTCGGCTACACCTTC. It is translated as CASSEGQGAFGYTF.

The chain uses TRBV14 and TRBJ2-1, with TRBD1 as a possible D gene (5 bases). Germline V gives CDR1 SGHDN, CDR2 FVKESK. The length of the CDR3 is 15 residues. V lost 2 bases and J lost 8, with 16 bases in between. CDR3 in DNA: TGTGCCAGCAGCCAAAGGGGCTGGAGTGTGCATGAGCAGTTCTTC. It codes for CASSQRGWSVHEQFF. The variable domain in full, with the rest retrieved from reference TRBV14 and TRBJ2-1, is EAGVTQFPSHSVIEKGQTVTLRCDPISGHDNLYWYRRVMGKEIKFLLHFVKESKQDESGMPNNRFLAERTGGTYSTLKVQPAELEDSGVYFCASSQRGWSVHEQFFGPGTRLTVL.

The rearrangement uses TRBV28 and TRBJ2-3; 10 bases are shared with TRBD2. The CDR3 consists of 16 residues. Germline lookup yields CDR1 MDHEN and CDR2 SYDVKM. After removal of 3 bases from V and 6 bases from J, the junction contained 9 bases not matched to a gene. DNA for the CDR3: TGTGCCAGCAGTTTGGGTCTAGCGGGAGTGAGGGATACGCAGTATTTT. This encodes CASSLGLAGVRDTQYF.

The CDR3 bases are TGTGCCAGCAGCTCTACGGATCCTAGAATAGCCAAAAACATTCAGTACTTC. This gives the protein CASSSTDPRIAKNIQYF. The genes are TRBV7-9 and TRBJ2-4, with D uncertain. Germline V lookup: CDR1 SEHNR, CDR2 FQNEAQ (reference sequence). The CDR3 consists of 17 residues. V was trimmed by 4 bases and J by 0 bases, leaving 16 bases between them.

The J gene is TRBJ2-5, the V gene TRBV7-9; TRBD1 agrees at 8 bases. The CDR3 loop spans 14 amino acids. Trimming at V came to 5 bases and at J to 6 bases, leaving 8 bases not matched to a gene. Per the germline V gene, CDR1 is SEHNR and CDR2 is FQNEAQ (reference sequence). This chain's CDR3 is CASSLPDRDQTQYF. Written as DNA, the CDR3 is TGTGCCAGCAGCCTCCCGGACAGGGACCAGACCCAGTACTTC.

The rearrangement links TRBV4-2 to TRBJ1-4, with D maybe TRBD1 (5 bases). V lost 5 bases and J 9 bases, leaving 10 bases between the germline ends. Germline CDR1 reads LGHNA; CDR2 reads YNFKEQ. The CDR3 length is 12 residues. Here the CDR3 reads CASSIYRKKLFF. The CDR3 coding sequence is TGTGCCAGCAGCATATACAGGAAAAAACTGTTTTTT.

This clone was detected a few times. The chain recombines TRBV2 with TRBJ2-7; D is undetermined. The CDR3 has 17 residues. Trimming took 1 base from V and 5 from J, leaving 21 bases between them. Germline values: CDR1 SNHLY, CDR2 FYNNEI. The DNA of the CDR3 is TGTGCCAGCAGTGAAGTGCTGTTCCGTGAGTCGCAAGACGAGCAGTACTTC. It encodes CASSEVLFRESQDEQYF. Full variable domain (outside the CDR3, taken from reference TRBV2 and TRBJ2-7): EPEVTQTPSHQVTQMGQEVILRCVPISNHLYFYWYRQILGQKVEFLVSFYNNEISEKSEIFDDQFSVERPDGSNFTLKIRSTKLEDSAMYFCASSEVLFRESQDEQYFGPGTRLTVT.

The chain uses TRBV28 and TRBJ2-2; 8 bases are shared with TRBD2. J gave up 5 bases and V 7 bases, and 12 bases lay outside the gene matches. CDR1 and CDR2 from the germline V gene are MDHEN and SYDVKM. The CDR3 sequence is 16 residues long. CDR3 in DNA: TGTGCCAGCACCATCCCCGGGACTAGGGGGACCGGGGAGCTGTTTTTT. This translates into CASTIPGTRGTGELFF.

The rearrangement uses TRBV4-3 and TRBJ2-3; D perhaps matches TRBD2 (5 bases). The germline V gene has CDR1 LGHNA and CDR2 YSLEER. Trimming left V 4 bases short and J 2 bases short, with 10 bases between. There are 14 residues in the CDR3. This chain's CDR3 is CASSLGLLTDTQYF. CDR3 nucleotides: TGCGCCAGCAGCCTCGGACTTCTCACAGATACGCAGTATTTT.

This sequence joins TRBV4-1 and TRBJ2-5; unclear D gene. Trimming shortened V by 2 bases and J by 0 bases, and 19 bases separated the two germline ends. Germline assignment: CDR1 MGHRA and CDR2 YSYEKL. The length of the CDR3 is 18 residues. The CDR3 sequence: CASSQSAPGHNNQETQYF. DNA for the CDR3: TGCGCCAGCAGCCAATCTGCCCCAGGCCATAATAACCAAGAGACCCAGTACTTC.

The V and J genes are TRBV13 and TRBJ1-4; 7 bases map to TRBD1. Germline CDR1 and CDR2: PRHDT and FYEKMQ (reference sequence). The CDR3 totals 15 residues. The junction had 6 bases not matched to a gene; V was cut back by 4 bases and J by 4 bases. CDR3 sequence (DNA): TGTGCCAGCAGCTCTACAGGGGCCGTTAATGAAAAACTGTTTTTT. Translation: CASSSTGAVNEKLFF.

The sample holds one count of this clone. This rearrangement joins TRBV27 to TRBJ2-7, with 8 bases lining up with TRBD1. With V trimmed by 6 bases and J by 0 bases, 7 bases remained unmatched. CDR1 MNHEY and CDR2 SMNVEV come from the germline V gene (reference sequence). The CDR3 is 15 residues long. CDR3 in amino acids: CASRAAGQVSYEQYF. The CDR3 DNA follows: TGTGCCAGCAGAGCGGCGGGACAGGTCTCCTACGAGCAGTACTTC.

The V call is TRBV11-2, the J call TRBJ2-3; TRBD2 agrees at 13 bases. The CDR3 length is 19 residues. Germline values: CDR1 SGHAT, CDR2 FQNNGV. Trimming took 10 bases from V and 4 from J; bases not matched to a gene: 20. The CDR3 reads CATQGTSGIPATPSDTQYF. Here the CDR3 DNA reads TGTGCCACCCAGGGGACTAGCGGGATCCCGGCGACCCCCTCAGATACGCAGTATTTT.